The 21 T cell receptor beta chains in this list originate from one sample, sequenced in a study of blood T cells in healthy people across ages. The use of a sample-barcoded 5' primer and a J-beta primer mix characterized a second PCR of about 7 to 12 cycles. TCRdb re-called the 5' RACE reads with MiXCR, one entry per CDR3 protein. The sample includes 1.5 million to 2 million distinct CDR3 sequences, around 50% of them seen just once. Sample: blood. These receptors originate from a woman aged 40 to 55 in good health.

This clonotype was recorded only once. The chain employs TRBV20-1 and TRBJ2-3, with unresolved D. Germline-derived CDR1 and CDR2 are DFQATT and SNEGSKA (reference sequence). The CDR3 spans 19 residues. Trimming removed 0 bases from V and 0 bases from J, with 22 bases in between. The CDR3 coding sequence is TGCAGTGCTAGAGACCCGGACGCCCTGAGTGTTATTAGCACAGATACGCAGTATTTT. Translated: CSARDPDALSVISTDTQYF.

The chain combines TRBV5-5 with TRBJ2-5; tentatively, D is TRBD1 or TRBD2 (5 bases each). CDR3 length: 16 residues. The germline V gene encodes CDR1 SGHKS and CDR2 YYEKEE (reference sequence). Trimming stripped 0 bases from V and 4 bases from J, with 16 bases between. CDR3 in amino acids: CASSLGLARGGETQYF. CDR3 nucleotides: TGTGCCAGCAGCTTGGGCTTGGCGAGGGGTGGAGAGACCCAGTACTTC.

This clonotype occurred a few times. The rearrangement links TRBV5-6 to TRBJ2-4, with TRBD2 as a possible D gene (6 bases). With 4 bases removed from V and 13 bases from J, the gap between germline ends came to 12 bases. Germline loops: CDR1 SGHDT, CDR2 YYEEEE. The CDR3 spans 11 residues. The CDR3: CASSTVAEQYF. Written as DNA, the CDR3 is TGTGCCAGCAGCACAGTAGCGGAGCAGTACTTC.

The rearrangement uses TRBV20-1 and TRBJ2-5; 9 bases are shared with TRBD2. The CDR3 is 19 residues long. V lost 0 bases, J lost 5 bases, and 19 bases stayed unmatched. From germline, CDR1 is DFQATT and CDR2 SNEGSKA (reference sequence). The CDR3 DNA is TGCAGTGCTAGAGAGTTCGTGGGTAGCGGGGGATCGGGAGGGGAGACCCAGTACTTC. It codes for CSAREFVGSGGSGGETQYF.

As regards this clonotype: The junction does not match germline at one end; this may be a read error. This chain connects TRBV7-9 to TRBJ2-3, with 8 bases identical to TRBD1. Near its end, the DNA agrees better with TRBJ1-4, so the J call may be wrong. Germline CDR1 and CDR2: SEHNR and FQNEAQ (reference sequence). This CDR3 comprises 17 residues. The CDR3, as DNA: TGTGTCAGCAGCTTAGTGGCCAGGGGGCTTGATAATGAAAAACTGTTTTTT. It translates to CVSSLVARGLDNEKLFF.

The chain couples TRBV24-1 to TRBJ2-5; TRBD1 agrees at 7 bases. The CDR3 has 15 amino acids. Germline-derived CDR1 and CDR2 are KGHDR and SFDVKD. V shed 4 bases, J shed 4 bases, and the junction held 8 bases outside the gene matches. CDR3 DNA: TGTGCCACCAGTGACCCCCGGGACAGTGGAGAGACCCAGTACTTC. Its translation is CATSDPRDSGETQYF.

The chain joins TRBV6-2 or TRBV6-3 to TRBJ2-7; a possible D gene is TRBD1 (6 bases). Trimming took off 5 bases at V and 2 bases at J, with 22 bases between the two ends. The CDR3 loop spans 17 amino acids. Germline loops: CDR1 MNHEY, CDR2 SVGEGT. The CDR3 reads CASSLRQIDRQPYEQYF. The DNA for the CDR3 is TGTGCCAGCAGTCTCCGGCAAATCGACAGGCAACCCTACGAGCAGTACTTC.

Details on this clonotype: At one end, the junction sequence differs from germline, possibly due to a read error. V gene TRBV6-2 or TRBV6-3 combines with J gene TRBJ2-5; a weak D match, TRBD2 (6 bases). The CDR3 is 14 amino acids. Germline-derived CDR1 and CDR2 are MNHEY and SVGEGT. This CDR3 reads CASSDSTRLETQYF. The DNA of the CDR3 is TGTGCCAGCAGTGACTCGACTAGGTTGGAGACCCAGTACTTC.

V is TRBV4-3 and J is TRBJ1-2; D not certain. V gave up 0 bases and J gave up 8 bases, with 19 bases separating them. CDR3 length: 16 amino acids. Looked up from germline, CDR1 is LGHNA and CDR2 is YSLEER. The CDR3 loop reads CASSQDAGAGAWGYTF. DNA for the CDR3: TGCGCCAGCAGCCAAGATGCGGGCGCGGGCGCGTGGGGCTACACCTTC.

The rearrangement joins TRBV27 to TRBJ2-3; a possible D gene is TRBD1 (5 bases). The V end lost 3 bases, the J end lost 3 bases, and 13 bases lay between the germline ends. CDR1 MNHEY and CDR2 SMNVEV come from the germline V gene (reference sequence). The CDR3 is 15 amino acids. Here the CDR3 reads CASSFSTGRTDTQYF. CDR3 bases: TGTGCCAGCAGTTTCTCAACAGGAAGAACAGATACGCAGTATTTT.

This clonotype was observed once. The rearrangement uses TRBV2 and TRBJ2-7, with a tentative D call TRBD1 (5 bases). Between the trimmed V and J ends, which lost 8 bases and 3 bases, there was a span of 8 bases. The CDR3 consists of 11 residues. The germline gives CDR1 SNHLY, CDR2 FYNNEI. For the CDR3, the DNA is TGTGCCAGCGGACAAAGCTACGAGCAGTACTTC. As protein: CASGQSYEQYF.

The CDR3 DNA reads TGCGCCAGCAACAGACTAGCGAAATCCTACGAGCAGTACTTC. This codes for CASNRLAKSYEQYF. V is TRBV10-2 and J is TRBJ2-7, with 8 positions matching TRBD2. Germline V gives CDR1 WSHSY, CDR2 SAAADI. The V segment lost 7 bases and the J segment 1 base; nucleotides outside the gene matches: 6. The CDR3 covers 14 residues.

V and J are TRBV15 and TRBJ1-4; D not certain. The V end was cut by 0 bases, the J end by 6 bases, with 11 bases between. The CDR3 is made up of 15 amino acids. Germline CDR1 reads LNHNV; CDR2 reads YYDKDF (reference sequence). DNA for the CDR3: TGTGCCACCAGCAGAGATCCGGGAGACGATGAAAAACTGTTTTTT. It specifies CATSRDPGDDEKLFF. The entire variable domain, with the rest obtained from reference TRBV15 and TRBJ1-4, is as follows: DAMVIQNPRYQVTQFGKPVTLSCSQTLNHNVMYWYQQKSSQAPKLLFHYYDKDFNNEADTPDNFQSRRPNTSFCFLDIRSPGLGDTAMYLCATSRDPGDDEKLFFGSGTQLSVL.

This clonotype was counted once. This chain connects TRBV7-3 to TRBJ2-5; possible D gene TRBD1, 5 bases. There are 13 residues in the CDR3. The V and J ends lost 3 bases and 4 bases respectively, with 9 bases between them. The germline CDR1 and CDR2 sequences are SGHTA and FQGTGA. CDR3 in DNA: TGTGCCAGCAGCTTCGGACACCTAGAGACCCAGTACTTC. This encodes CASSFGHLETQYF.

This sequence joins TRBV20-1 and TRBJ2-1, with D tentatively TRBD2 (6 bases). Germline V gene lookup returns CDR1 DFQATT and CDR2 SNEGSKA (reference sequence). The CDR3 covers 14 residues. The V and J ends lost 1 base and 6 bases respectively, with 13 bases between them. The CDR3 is CSARGGTQSNEQFF. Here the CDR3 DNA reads TGCAGTGCTAGAGGGGGGACTCAGTCCAATGAGCAGTTCTTC.

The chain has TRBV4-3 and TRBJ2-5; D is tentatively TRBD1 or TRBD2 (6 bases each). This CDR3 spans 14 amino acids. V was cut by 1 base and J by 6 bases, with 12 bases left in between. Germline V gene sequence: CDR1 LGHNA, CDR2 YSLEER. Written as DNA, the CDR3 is TGCGCCAGCAGCCAAGGACACCGGGGGCAGACCCAGTACTTC. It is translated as CASSQGHRGQTQYF.

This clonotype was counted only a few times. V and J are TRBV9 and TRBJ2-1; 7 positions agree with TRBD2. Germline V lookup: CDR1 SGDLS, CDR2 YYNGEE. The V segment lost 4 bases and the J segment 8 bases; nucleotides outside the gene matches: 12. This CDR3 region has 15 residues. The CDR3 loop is CASSFSGTGGDEQFF. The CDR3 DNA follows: TGTGCCAGCAGCTTTTCCGGGACGGGGGGTGATGAGCAGTTCTTC.

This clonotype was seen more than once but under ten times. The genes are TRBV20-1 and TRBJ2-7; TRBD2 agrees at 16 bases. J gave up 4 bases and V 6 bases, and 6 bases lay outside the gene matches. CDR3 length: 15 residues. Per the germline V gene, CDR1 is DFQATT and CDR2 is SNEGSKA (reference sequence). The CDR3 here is CSAPGLAGGRYEQYF. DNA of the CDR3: TGCAGTGCCCCGGGACTAGCGGGGGGGCGGTACGAGCAGTACTTC.

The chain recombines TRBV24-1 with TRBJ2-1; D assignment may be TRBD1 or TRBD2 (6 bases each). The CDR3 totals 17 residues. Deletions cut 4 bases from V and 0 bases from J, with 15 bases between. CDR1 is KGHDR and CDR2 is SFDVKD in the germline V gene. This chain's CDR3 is CATSDNRGRSSYNEQFF. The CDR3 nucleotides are TGTGCCACCAGTGACAACCGGGGGCGGAGCTCCTACAATGAGCAGTTCTTC.

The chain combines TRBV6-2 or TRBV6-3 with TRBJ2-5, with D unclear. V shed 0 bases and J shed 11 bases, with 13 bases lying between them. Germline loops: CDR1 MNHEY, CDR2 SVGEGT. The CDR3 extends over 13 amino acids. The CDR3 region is CASSYSSFNEQYF. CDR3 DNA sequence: TGTGCCAGCAGTTACTCGAGTTTCAATGAGCAGTACTTC.

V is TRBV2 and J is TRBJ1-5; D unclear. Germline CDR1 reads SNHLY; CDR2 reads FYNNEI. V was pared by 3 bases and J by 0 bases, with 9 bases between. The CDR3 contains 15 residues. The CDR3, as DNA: TGTGCCAGCAGTGAGGTGGGATATAGCAATCAGCCCCAGCATTTT. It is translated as CASSEVGYSNQPQHF.